This T cell receptor beta chain originates from a study of blood T cells in healthy people across ages (dated by TCRdb to about 2015). General notes on the study: In model experiments, template switching captured roughly one uniquely barcoded TCR beta cDNA molecule for every two T cells. To track age-related changes in TCR beta repertoire diversity, the study relied on deep sequencing normalized with unique cDNA molecular identifiers. Two additional independent replicas of 1 million unique cDNA reads from the same blood draw were analyzed for two donors (one aged 18 to 29 and one aged 80 or older). The donors were divided into four age groups: young (average approximately 17 years), middle-aged (about 41), aged (about 56) and long-lived (82). Donors of different ages were randomly distributed across sequencing lanes to avoid experimental bias.

What the work shows at the level of the full study, not this receptor alone: Estimates of total diversity from one million sequenced T cells were regarded as lower bounds and underestimates. Observed TCR beta diversity per million T cells fell roughly linearly with age, and a significant reduction was already apparent by age about 38. The percentage of naive T cells measured by flow cytometry correlated strongly with observed TCR beta diversity. Because profiling used bulk unsorted PBMCs, naive and antigen-experienced compartments could not be compared conclusively. Because donor CMV infection status was unknown, age-related changes in expanded clonotypes were potentially confounded. The long-lived group showed more naive CD4+ T cells, fewer expanded clones and increased TCR diversity than the aged group, suggesting age selection.

The donors were 40 or so Caucasian individuals from Russia, aged roughly 6 to 100 years, who were systemically healthy. Each donor gave 8.5 to 10 milliliters of peripheral blood, collected into EDTA-treated Vacutainer tubes. Ficoll-Paque density-gradient centrifugation was used to isolate PBMCs, with at least 7 million per sample. Total RNA was extracted from PBMCs with Trizol reagent, with at least 5.5 micrograms obtained per sample. The percentages of naive CD45RAhigh/CD27high T cells were determined by flow cytometry on a PBMC aliquot from every donor. Including the terminal cysteine and phenylalanine, the CDR3 comprises 14 residues. Of all the DNA, just the CDR3 is kept, 42 bases in frame from base 1. CDR1 and CDR2 (LGHDT, YNNKEL) derive from the germline V gene (reference sequence). Here V drops 1 base and J drops 8 bases, and the junction holds 4 bases not matched to any gene. The library was built by means of 5' RACE. Instrument on record: Illumina HiSeq 2500. A second 7 to 11 cycle PCR used a sample-barcoded 5' primer and a J-beta primer mix. A template-switch 5' adaptor carrying 12 random nucleotides introduced a unique molecular identifier onto each TCR beta cDNA molecule. Each sample yielded at least 2.5 million CDR3-containing paired-end reads. First-strand cDNA synthesis was performed from all RNA using the Mint cDNA synthesis kit, with priming by a TRBC-specific oligonucleotide. Following uracil-DNA glycosylase treatment, all cDNA underwent a first 18-cycle PCR with the universal primers M1SS and BC2_uni_R. In the original analysis: Each sample was normalized by randomly selecting 1 million high-quality reads, each carrying a distinct molecular identifier. Instead of being binned into consensus sequences, reads that shared molecular identifiers were thrown out. MiTCR, with a Q25 quality threshold and the strictest error-elimination algorithm, was used for CDR3 identification, clonotype clustering and error correction. A nonparametric unseen species model with Euler transformation was used to estimate a lower bound on total TCR beta diversity. The raw public data were reprocessed by TCRdb itself: fastp quality trimming at Q25, MiXCR clonotype calling, in-frame beta chains only. One record per CDR3 amino acid sequence lists the most common genes and DNA. TCRdb's processing, not the authors' own work, is the source of the V and J calls. For this sample the table gives 270,000 or so distinct CDR3 sequences, of which 27% were detected only once. The ten largest account for around 30% of the sample.

This clonotype was seen only a few times. It has no known antigen specificity. Qualities for individual bases were not recorded, and no much larger clone is one base off. Sequenced sample: blood. The chain couples TRBV3-1 to TRBJ2-1; 8 bases in between match TRBD2. The clonotype was recovered from an older woman in good health. Read as DNA, the sequence is TGTGCCAGCAGCCAAGGAGCGGGAGTACATGAGCAGTTCTTC. It encodes CASSQGAGVHEQFF.